Shown below are 22 T cell receptor beta chains from a single sample sequenced in a study of vaccination effects on CD4 cells after COVID-19 (dated by TCRdb to 2022 to 2024). For these receptors, no antigen is known. The library was prepared using the immunoSEQ multiplex PCR assay. Sourced from immuneACCESS, this table was stored by TCRdb with only in-frame sequences that have V and J called. A share of the clones is absent; for the studies checked, an unresolved V gene accounts for under half, and the remainder has no known explanation. This sample lists approximately 74,000 clones; about 73% were detected once. The top ten hold approximately 2% of the sample. After more than 9 days of culture, CD4+ T cells were isolated with the EasySep CD4+ T cell isolation kit. Each participant got two doses of an mRNA SARS-CoV-2 vaccine, either BNT162b2 or mRNA-1273. The sample in question was CD4+ T cells from PBMCs cultured without peptide, obtained after COVID-19 vaccination. Receptors were obtained from a human donor who received a COVID-19 vaccine.

The chain combines TRBV5-4 with TRBJ1-6; TRBD1 matches at 12 bases. The CDR3 covers 16 residues. The V gene's germline CDR1 is SGHNT and CDR2 YYREEE (reference sequence). With V trimmed by 5 bases and J by 6 bases, 6 bases remained unmatched. The CDR3 loop reads CASRGQGALGNSPLHF. The CDR3 DNA reads TGTGCCAGCAGGGGACAGGGGGCTTTGGGTAATTCACCCCTCCACTTT.

This clone was counted a single time. The chain uses TRBV6-5 and TRBJ1-2, with TRBD1 identical over 8 bases. Germline lookup yields CDR1 MNHEY and CDR2 SVGAGI. The ends lost 5 bases at V and 10 bases at J; junction bases unmatched: 9. The CDR3 is 13 residues long. For the CDR3, the DNA is TGTGCCAGCAGTCGAACCGGGACAGGCGACTACACCTTC. As protein: CASSRTGTGDYTF.

J is TRBJ2-5 and V is TRBV5-1; TRBD1 matches at 7 bases. V shed 7 bases and J 5 bases; nucleotides not matched to a gene: 5. This CDR3 is 12 amino acids long. The V gene's germline CDR1 is SGHRS and CDR2 YFSETQ. CDR3 protein: CASVAQGETQYF. CDR3 DNA sequence: TGCGCCAGCGTGGCACAGGGGGAGACCCAGTACTTC.

This clone occurred a few times. Compared with germline, one end of the junction differs, possibly owing to a read error. V is TRBV13 and J is TRBJ2-2; possible D gene TRBD1, 5 bases. This CDR3 is 15 amino acids long. CDR1 is PRHDT and CDR2 is FYEKMQ in the germline V gene (reference sequence). CDR3 nucleotide sequence: TGTGCCAGCAGCCTAGGGGCCCTGAACACCGGGGAGCTGTTTTTT. Protein product: CASSLGALNTGELFF. Based on the CDR3 plus reference TRBV13 and TRBJ2-2, the full variable domain is AAGVIQSPRHLIKEKRETATLKCYPIPRHDTVYWYQQGPGQDPQFLISFYEKMQSDKGSIPDRFSAQQFSDYHSELNMSSLELGDSALYFCASSLGALNTGELFFGEGSRLTVL.

The chain has TRBV29-1 and TRBJ2-2; D call uncertain. V was shortened by 5 bases and J by 2 bases, with 9 bases between the two germline ends. The CDR3 runs to 13 residues. Germline values: CDR1 SQVTM, CDR2 ANQGSEA. In nucleotides, the CDR3 is TGCAGCGTTTCGGGTTATAACACCGGGGAGCTGTTTTTT. This gives the protein CSVSGYNTGELFF.

The chain employs TRBV18 and TRBJ2-3, with TRBD1 identical over 9 bases. Unmatched junction bases numbered 5, after V lost 4 bases and J lost 3 bases. CDR3 size: 15 residues. Germline-derived CDR1 and CDR2 are KGHSH and LQKENI. The CDR3 spells CASSRLGQGTDTQYF. CDR3 nucleotides: TGTGCCAGCTCACGCCTAGGACAGGGGACAGATACGCAGTATTTT.

The chain carries TRBV5-5 and TRBJ1-1, with D tentatively TRBD1 (5 bases). Germline CDR1 is SGHKS and CDR2 is YYEKEE (reference sequence). The CDR3 totals 14 residues. With 4 bases removed from V and 3 bases from J, the gap between germline ends came to 13 bases. CDR3 sequence reads: CASSRGVRDTEAFF. The DNA of the CDR3 is TGTGCCAGCAGCCGAGGGGTACGGGACACTGAAGCTTTCTTT.

The rearrangement links TRBV6-6 to TRBJ1-6; 11 positions match TRBD1. V lost 6 bases to trimming and J lost 11 bases; unmatched junction nucleotides: 6. CDR3 length: 14 amino acids. Germline CDR1 is MNHNY and CDR2 is SVGAGI (reference sequence). The CDR3 here is CASREGQGVAPLHF. The CDR3 DNA reads TGTGCCAGCAGGGAGGGACAGGGGGTTGCACCCCTCCACTTT.

In DNA, the CDR3 is TGTGCCAGCAGTTTCAAAGAGGAAGCTTTCTTT. This translates into CASSFKEEAFF. The rearrangement uses TRBV28 and TRBJ1-1, with D unresolved. Germline values: CDR1 MDHEN, CDR2 SYDVKM. This CDR3 has 11 residues. V was trimmed by 3 bases and J by 8 bases, leaving 7 bases between them.

The CDR3 region has the DNA TGCGCCAGCAGCAGAGGGGACGTGAACACCGGGGAGCTGTTTTTT. Translating gives CASSRGDVNTGELFF. The chain is built from TRBV5-1 and TRBJ2-2; possibly TRBD1 or TRBD2 for D (5 bases each). Germline V CDR1 and CDR2: SGHRS, YFSETQ. The length of the CDR3 is 15 residues. Trimming left V 4 bases short and J 1 base short, with 11 bases between.

The chain links TRBV6-5 to TRBJ2-1; 8 positions agree with TRBD2. The germline V gene encodes CDR1 MNHEY and CDR2 SVGAGI. V shed 8 bases and J 7 bases; nucleotides not matched to a gene: 10. The CDR3 extends over 14 amino acids. In DNA, the CDR3 is TGTGCCAGCCAGACTAGCGCCCTTATAAATGAGCAGTTCTTC. This codes for CASQTSALINEQFF.

This chain joins TRBV5-1 and TRBJ1-1; D not resolved. The V end lost 4 bases, the J end lost 0 bases, and 13 bases lay between the germline ends. The CDR3 has 15 amino acids. The germline V gene has CDR1 SGHRS and CDR2 YFSETQ. The CDR3 sequence is CASSPRGTMNTEAFF. CDR3 DNA: TGCGCCAGCAGCCCCCGGGGTACGATGAACACTGAAGCTTTCTTT.

V gene TRBV7-8 combines with J gene TRBJ2-2; maybe TRBD2 (7 bases). Germline V CDR1 and CDR2: SGHVS, FQNEAQ. V lost 5 bases and J lost 3, with 13 bases in between. This CDR3 region has 15 residues. CDR3 protein: CASSRGGADTGELFF. The CDR3 DNA reads as TGTGCCAGCAGCCGAGGGGGGGCGGACACCGGGGAGCTGTTTTTT. The whole variable domain, remainder taken from reference TRBV7-8 and TRBJ2-2, is GAGVSQSPRYKVAKRGQDVALRCDPISGHVSLFWYQQALGQGPEFLTYFQNEAQLDKSGLPSDRFFAERPEGSVSTLKIQRTQQEDSAVYLCASSRGGADTGELFFGEGSRLTVL.

The chain carries TRBV25-1 and TRBJ1-1; D remains ambiguous. The germline gives CDR1 MGHDK, CDR2 SYGVNS. The CDR3 has 16 amino acids. V lost 2 bases and J lost 1, with 14 bases in between. CDR3: CASSELGKGSNTEAFF. CDR3 nucleotide sequence: TGTGCCAGCAGTGAACTGGGGAAGGGTTCGAACACTGAAGCTTTCTTT.

The V and J genes are TRBV4-1 and TRBJ1-3; D gene uncertain. The germline CDR1 and CDR2 sequences are MGHRA and YSYEKL. V lost 4 bases and J 0 bases, leaving 13 bases between the germline ends. The CDR3 spans 16 residues. The CDR3 bases are TGCGCCAGCAGCCCGCCACACGAAATCTCTGGAAACACCATATATTTT. The encoded protein is CASSPPHEISGNTIYF.

This chain uses TRBV19 with TRBJ1-3, with 8 bases matching TRBD1. The junction had 17 bases not matched to a gene; V was cut back by 6 bases and J by 1 base. Germline values: CDR1 LNHDA, CDR2 SQIVND (reference sequence). The CDR3 is made up of 19 amino acids. The CDR3 DNA reads as TGTGCCAGTAGCCCGTTGGCAGGGGGCAGGTTCGGTTCTGGAAACACCATATATTTT. Amino acid sequence: CASSPLAGGRFGSGNTIYF.

This clone was seen only a few times. The chain uses TRBV5-1 and TRBJ2-7; maybe TRBD1 (5 bases). Between the trimmed V and J ends, which lost 1 base and 3 bases, there was a span of 5 bases. Germline loops: CDR1 SGHRS, CDR2 YFSETQ. The CDR3 is 12 residues long. The CDR3 coding sequence is TGCGCCAGCAGCTTGCAGGGCTACGAGCAGTACGTC. It encodes CASSLQGYEQYV.

V is TRBV6-5 and J is TRBJ2-1; D might be TRBD1 or TRBD2, each matching 5 bases. This CDR3 spans 14 amino acids. The germline gives CDR1 MNHEY, CDR2 SVGAGI. V lost 7 bases, J lost 12 bases, and 22 bases lay in between. In DNA, the CDR3 is TGTGCCAGCACCGGAAATAGAGGTGGGGGATGGCAGTTCTTC. Its protein product is CASTGNRGGGWQFF.

The V and J genes are TRBV5-1 and TRBJ1-4, with TRBD1 as a possible D gene (5 bases). CDR3 length equals 16 residues. The ends were cut back, 0 bases at V and 0 bases at J, with 9 bases in the middle. Germline V CDR1 and CDR2: SGHRS, YFSETQ. This chain's CDR3 is CASSLGGVSTNEKLFF. CDR3 coding DNA: TGCGCCAGCAGCTTGGGGGGGGTGTCAACTAATGAAAAACTGTTTTTT.

The V call is TRBV5-1, the J call TRBJ2-5, with 8 positions matching TRBD2. The germline CDR1 and CDR2 sequences are SGHRS and YFSETQ. V lost 0 bases and J lost 5; bases outside the gene matches: 9. This CDR3 is built from 16 residues. CDR3 region: CASSLAPAGVPETQYF. The CDR3 DNA is TGCGCCAGCAGCTTGGCCCCAGCGGGGGTCCCCGAGACCCAGTACTTC.

This chain connects TRBV10-3 to TRBJ2-3, with D uncertain. The CDR3 length is 14 residues. The germline CDR1 and CDR2 sequences are ENHRY and SYGVKD. The ends were cut back, 6 bases at V and 0 bases at J, with 10 bases in the middle. CDR3 DNA sequence: TGTGCCATCAGCGCCGTCCCAAGCACAGATACGCAGTATTTT. This encodes CAISAVPSTDTQYF.

CDR3 bases: TGTGCCAGCAGTATGACTAGCGGGGGGGCCGGCATTCAGTACTTC. It encodes CASSMTSGGAGIQYF. The chain has TRBV6-6 and TRBJ2-4; 14 bases line up with TRBD2. With V trimmed by 5 bases and J by 9 bases, 6 bases remained unmatched. The CDR3 runs to 15 residues. Germline V CDR1 and CDR2: MNHNY, SVGAGI (reference sequence).